This T cell receptor beta chain was obtained from a study of shared clonotypes between healthy human individuals. Division of CD4+ cells produced a CD45RA+ naive subset and a CD45RA-negative memory subset. This clone appeared a single time. V dropped 2 bases and J dropped 2 bases, with 13 bases sitting between them. Germline CDR1 GTSNPN, CDR2 SVGIG (reference sequence). There are 15 residues in the CDR3. The assay was immunoSEQ multiplex PCR, and TCRdb's table has in-frame clones only and misses some. The table lists millions of clones, roughly 94% of them singletons. The sample consisted of naive CD4+ T cells sorted from blood. Regarding subset: CD45RA+ positively selected. This sequence was found in a man aged 18 to 30 in good health. The chain recombines TRBV30 with TRBJ1-5; TRBD1 is a possible D gene (6 bases). This CDR3 is CAWSLEQGGNQPQHF. The DNA for the CDR3 is TGTGCCTGGAGTTTGGAACAGGGCGGCAATCAGCCCCAGCATTTT.